This T cell receptor beta chain was captured in a study of blood T cell repertoires in COVID-19. Study at large: Specimens from acute and convalescent COVID-19 originated in the United States, Italy and Spain. T cells, B-cell-depleted T cells, or PBMCs provided the cDNA or gDNA that served as material.

In the study's own analysis: Reference gene primer amplification yielded estimated nucleated cell counts. Repertoires were generated with immunoSEQ multiplex PCR, while TCRdb's copy carries only in-frame clones and drops some. V and J calls and clone size are copied from that table; D and trimming were computed from the DNA. In the table there are 200,000 or so clones, around 80% of which are singletons. The germline V and J ends were trimmed by 3 bases and 6 bases, with 7 bases remaining between them. CDR1 and CDR2 from the germline V gene are MDHEN and SYDVKM. This CDR3 has 12 residues. This clonotype was sampled from a human donor in a cohort sampled during active COVID-19. The rearrangement uses TRBV28 and TRBJ2-3, with no clear D. The sample taken for sequencing was peripheral blood. The CDR3 spells CASSFGKDTQYF. Here the CDR3 DNA reads TGTGCCAGCAGTTTTGGCAAGGATACGCAGTATTTT.